Listed here are 10 T cell receptor beta chains from one sample, sequenced in a study of blood T cell repertoires in COVID-19. TCRdb's copy holds only in-frame clones and misses some; the assay was immunoSEQ multiplex PCR. The sample lists approximately 60,000 clones, over 75% occurring once. Sequencing was done on a sample of peripheral blood. The receptors derive from a human donor in a cohort sampled during active COVID-19.

This clone appeared once. J is TRBJ1-2 and V is TRBV7-9; D is possibly TRBD1 (5 bases). V was shortened by 2 bases and J by 1 base, with 14 bases between the two germline ends. Germline CDR1 and CDR2: SEHNR and FQNEAQ (reference sequence). The CDR3 is 16 residues long. The CDR3 DNA follows: TGTGCCAGCAGCTTATTTCCGCAGGGTGTTAACTATGGCTACACCTTC. It translates to CASSLFPQGVNYGYTF.

The chain uses TRBV9 and TRBJ1-1; 9 bases fit TRBD1. Losses at the gene ends were 0 bases for V and 8 bases for J; bases not matched to a gene: 2. Germline V CDR1 and CDR2: SGDLS, YYNGEE. The CDR3 covers 13 residues. The CDR3 DNA sequence: TGTGCCAGCAGCGTAGGACAGGGGGTCGAAGCTTTCTTT. As protein: CASSVGQGVEAFF.

This clone was recorded a few times. This rearrangement joins TRBV27 to TRBJ1-6; D may be TRBD1 (6 bases). V lost 6 bases to trimming and J lost 10 bases, with 13 bases between them. Germline loops: CDR1 MNHEY, CDR2 SMNVEV (reference sequence). This CDR3 is 13 amino acids long. The CDR3 spells CASRGGALSPLHF. In nucleotides, the CDR3 is TGTGCCAGCAGAGGGGGGGCTCTATCACCCCTCCACTTT.

V is TRBV9 and J is TRBJ2-1; D is perhaps TRBD2 (5 bases). The CDR3 covers 15 residues. V was pared by 3 bases and J by 2 bases, with 12 bases between. Germline CDR1 SGDLS, CDR2 YYNGEE. CDR3 coding DNA: TGTGCCAGCAGCGCCCCGACCGGGGCCTACAATGAGCAGTTCTTC. Its translation: CASSAPTGAYNEQFF.

The chain couples TRBV30 to TRBJ1-5, with unresolved D. V was trimmed by 3 bases and J by 5 bases, leaving 11 bases between them. Germline loops: CDR1 GTSNPN, CDR2 SVGIG (reference sequence). The CDR3 runs to 13 residues. For the CDR3, the DNA is TGTGCCTGGAGACGGGGATCCGATCAGCCCCAGCATTTT. Amino acid sequence: CAWRRGSDQPQHF.

This rearrangement joins TRBV18 to TRBJ2-5, with TRBD2 identical over 8 bases. Germline loops: CDR1 KGHSH, CDR2 LQKENI. The V and J ends lost 6 bases and 3 bases, in that order; junction bases with no gene match: 15. CDR3 length: 17 residues. CDR3 amino acids: CASSLNRRGAGEETQYF. The CDR3 region has the DNA TGTGCCAGCTCCCTAAATCGGCGGGGGGCCGGCGAAGAGACCCAGTACTTC.

The chain has TRBV24-1 and TRBJ2-5; 13 bases map to TRBD2. The CDR3 consists of 14 residues. J gave up 4 bases and V 5 bases, and 0 bases lay outside the gene matches. Germline CDR1 and CDR2: KGHDR and SFDVKD. Here the CDR3 DNA reads TGTGCCACCAGTGGGACTAGCGGGGGAGAGACCCAGTACTTC. Its translation is CATSGTSGGETQYF.

The chain joins TRBV9 to TRBJ1-5; maybe TRBD1 (5 bases). V was clipped by 4 bases and J by 4 bases, with 15 bases between them. Germline loops: CDR1 SGDLS, CDR2 YYNGEE. CDR3 length: 15 residues. CDR3 coding DNA: TGTGCCAGCAGCCGTACCGGGGGGGAGAATCAGCCCCAGCATTTT. Protein product: CASSRTGGENQPQHF.

V and J are TRBV7-9 and TRBJ1-3; 9 positions match TRBD1. Germline CDR1 and CDR2: SEHNR and FQNEAQ (reference sequence). V trimming: 5 bases; J trimming: 2 bases; junction bases outside the gene matches: 7. The CDR3 contains 16 residues. The CDR3 loop reads CASSPGQGGTGNTIYF. CDR3 nucleotide sequence: TGTGCCAGCAGCCCGGGACAGGGAGGGACTGGAAACACCATATATTTT.

The chain joins TRBV3-1 (or the pseudogene TRBV3-2) to TRBJ1-1, with D maybe TRBD1 (5 bases). The CDR3 extends over 16 amino acids. With 1 base removed from V and 4 bases from J, the gap between germline ends came to 16 bases. Germline V lookup: CDR1 LGHDT, CDR2 YNNKEL (reference sequence). This CDR3 reads CASSQVKGKFGTEAFF. Here the CDR3 DNA reads TGTGCCAGCAGCCAAGTAAAGGGGAAATTTGGCACTGAAGCTTTCTTT.